This T cell receptor (beta chain) was sequenced in a study of cytomegalovirus exposure and HLA in healthy donors. Study conclusions and caveats: A few chains linked to CMV were shown in vitro to be specific for CMV antigens.

Trimming removed 2 bases at V and 0 bases at J, with 5 bases between. CDR3 length equals 14 residues. The germline V gene has CDR1 MNHEY and CDR2 SVGAGI. Method: immunoSEQ multiplex PCR; TCRdb's copy keeps in-frame clones and lacks some. This table has around 160,000 clones, approximately 80% appearing once. With respect to this clone: Its cognate antigen is unknown.

Material for sequencing was PBMCs. This TCR was sampled from a man younger than 40 in good health and CMV-seropositive. The rearrangement links TRBV6-5 to TRBJ1-5; D not certain. The CDR3 region has the DNA TGTGCCAGCAGTTACCAACATAGCAATCAGCCCCAGCATTTT. It specifies CASSYQHSNQPQHF.